The clone carrying this T cell receptor beta chain was counted at least ten times. Its antigen is unidentified. This specimen belongs to a study of CD8+CD57+ T cells in acquired aplastic anemia. The overall study: When averaged, DNA from sorted CD4+ and CD8+ cells came to approximately 3 ug.

Study-level points and caveats: A set of around 30 CD8+ CDR3 sequences was shared between patients and controls, and these sequences appeared highly expressed in patients.

Germline V CDR1 and CDR2: MNHEY, SVGAGI. This CDR3 is built from 14 residues. The V end lost 2 bases, the J end lost 4 bases, and 10 bases lay between the germline ends. Investigators profiled TCR beta VDJ and CDR3 from genomic DNA template. TCRdb itself ran the reads through MiXCR, one entry per CDR3 protein. The sample lists 150,000 to 200,000 distinct CDR3 sequences, about 48% occurring once. The patients chosen for sequencing had shown expansion of CD8+CD57+ cells (detected by flow cytometry). Severe acquired aplastic anemia was present in all patients. This clonotype was obtained from a human donor with aplastic anemia. The chain employs TRBV6-5 and TRBJ2-3, with D unclear. Sequencing was performed on sorted CD4+, CD8+, or CD8+CD57+ T cells (not recorded which) from PBMCs. DNA of the CDR3: TGTGCCAGCAGTTACATGAATCCCGCAGATACGCAGTATTTT. Encoded protein: CASSYMNPADTQYF.